This T cell receptor (beta chain) was profiled in a study of CD8+ T cells in alopecia areata. Overall study: Tofacitinib was taken orally by treated patients, and the dose was 5 to 10 mg twice daily. Points from the study as a whole: Under tofacitinib, fewer expanded CD8+ clones appeared among the top 100 scalp clones. Many expanded lesional clones persisted in scalp and blood during tofacitinib treatment.

Reverse transcribed after extraction, RNA yielded cDNA as the sequencing template. Produced via immunoSEQ multiplex PCR; TCRdb's table is partial and in-frame only. The table includes some 220,000 clones, under 75% detected once. Germline V gene lookup returns CDR1 MNHEY and CDR2 SMNVEV (reference sequence). The CDR3 spans 14 residues. Losses at the gene ends were 8 bases for V and 2 bases for J; bases not matched to a gene: 9. Described treatment: oral pan-JAK inhibitor, 5-10 mg twice daily. Punch biopsies of lesional scalp, plus peripheral blood, were taken from alopecia areata patients. Of note for this clone: Antigen specificity is unknown.

The clonotype comes from a human donor with alopecia areata. The sample was CD4+ T cells sorted from blood, taken at week 4, from a patient treated with tofacitinib. The rearrangement links TRBV27 to TRBJ2-7; 7 nucleotides align to TRBD1. As DNA, the CDR3 is TGTGCCAGCTCCCCCCGGGACAGAGCCTACGAGCAGTACTTC. Its translation is CASSPRDRAYEQYF.